This T cell receptor (beta chain) was recorded in a study of cytomegalovirus exposure and HLA in healthy donors. It was with 60 Vbeta and 13 Jbeta primers that the PCR ran. The table came from immunoSEQ multiplex PCR; TCRdb's copy has only in-frame clones and leaves some out. The sample consists of 75,000 to 95,000 clones, less than 85% of them appearing once. As to this clone: Other DNA variants within this sample encode the same CDR3.

This CDR3 region has 14 residues. Germline V CDR1 and CDR2: SGHRS, YFSETQ. V shed 0 bases and J 6 bases; nucleotides not matched to a gene: 1. The chain is built from TRBV5-1 and TRBJ1-4; 8 bases line up with TRBD1. The sample comprised PBMCs. The source is a man between 18 and 29 years old in good health and CMV-seronegative. This chain's CDR3 is CASSLETGDEKLFF. In DNA form, the CDR3 reads TGCGCCAGCAGCTTGGAGACAGGGGATGAAAAACTGTTTTTT.